Below are 14 T cell receptor beta chains sequenced from a single sample in a study of persistence of HIV-infected CD4 T cells. Their cognate antigens are unknown. This nonspecific control used anti-CD3/anti-CD28 bead stimulation of CD4+ T cells. Sorting of responding CD4+ T cells relied on upregulated CD40 ligand together with CD69. The immunoSEQ assay was version 4, run in survey mode. Measured with immunoSEQ multiplex PCR; TCRdb has only the in-frame clones, and not every one. The data show about 46,000 clones, 85% to 90% seen once. Source: CD4+ T cells sorted from PBMCs after 18-hour stimulation, taken from a patient who received antiretroviral therapy. All receptors derive from an adult woman with HIV who was CMV-seropositive.

This chain joins TRBV28 and TRBJ2-2; 10 nucleotides line up with TRBD2. After removal of 2 bases from V and 5 bases from J, the junction contained 5 bases not matched to a gene. The CDR3 runs 16 residues. Germline loops: CDR1 MDHEN, CDR2 SYDVKM. The CDR3 bases are TGTGCCAGCAGTTTACTATCTAGCGGGAGAACCGGGGAGCTGTTTTTT. It yields the protein CASSLLSSGRTGELFF.

The CDR3 reads CASSSGKMGAFF. In DNA form, the CDR3 reads TGTGCCAGCAGCTCGGGGAAGATGGGAGCTTTCTTT. The chain carries TRBV7-9 and TRBJ1-1, with D unresolved. The CDR3 is 12 amino acids. The V end was cut by 4 bases, the J end by 10 bases, with 13 bases between. The germline CDR1 and CDR2 sequences are SEHNR and FQNEAQ (reference sequence).

The chain is built from TRBV6-1 and TRBJ2-5; unclear D gene. Germline CDR1 and CDR2: MNHNS and SASEGT. This CDR3 has 14 residues. V lost 2 bases and J 2 bases, leaving 9 bases between the germline ends. DNA for the CDR3: TGTGCCAGCAGTGAAAGAGGAACACAAGAGACCCAGTACTTC. Translated, it gives CASSERGTQETQYF.

The genes are TRBV9 and TRBJ2-7, with TRBD2 matching over 9 bases. CDR3 length equals 13 residues. Germline CDR1 is SGDLS and CDR2 is YYNGEE. Germline trimming cut 4 bases from V and 6 bases from J; bases unmatched to any gene: 5. The CDR3 DNA is TGTGCCAGCAGCCCCCGGACTAGCGCCGAGCAGTACTTC. Translated: CASSPRTSAEQYF.

V usage is TRBV7-8 and J usage is TRBJ2-1; a weak D match, TRBD2 (6 bases). Trimming cost V 5 bases and J 5 bases, with 10 bases left between them. Germline V gene sequence: CDR1 SGHVS, CDR2 FQNEAQ. The CDR3 is made up of 13 amino acids. The DNA for the CDR3 is TGTGCCAGCAGCATACGACTAGACAATGAGCAGTTCTTC. Translated: CASSIRLDNEQFF.

This clone occurred once. The chain couples TRBV20-1 to TRBJ1-2; D is unresolved. The CDR3 length is 12 residues. The V and J ends lost 3 bases and 6 bases respectively, with 11 bases between them. CDR1 and CDR2 from the germline V gene are DFQATT and SNEGSKA (reference sequence). The CDR3 protein is CSASQDLDGYTF. The CDR3 nucleotides read TGCAGTGCTAGTCAGGATCTTGATGGCTACACCTTC.

The chain recombines TRBV29-1 with TRBJ1-2; a weak D match, TRBD1 (6 bases). This CDR3 region has 11 residues. Trimming stripped 4 bases from V and 5 bases from J, with 8 bases between. Germline CDR1 is SQVTM and CDR2 is ANQGSEA. The CDR3 coding sequence is TGCAGCGTTGGACAGGAATATGGCTACACCTTC. As protein: CSVGQEYGYTF.

J is TRBJ2-3 and V is TRBV29-1; 9 bases agree with TRBD1. The J segment lost 4 bases and the V segment lost 0 bases, leaving 5 bases of the junction unmatched. The CDR3 has 15 amino acids. Germline loops: CDR1 SQVTM, CDR2 ANQGSEA. Written as DNA, the CDR3 is TGCAGCGTTGAAGATTGGGGACAGGGCCCAGATACGCAGTATTTT. This gives the protein CSVEDWGQGPDTQYF.

A few counts support this clone. This rearrangement joins TRBV7-9 to TRBJ2-2; a possible D gene is TRBD2 (5 bases). Germline V gene data show CDR1 as SEHNR and CDR2 as FQNEAQ (reference sequence). Deletions cut 1 base from V and 6 bases from J, with 15 bases between. The CDR3 has 16 residues. This chain's CDR3 is CASSLVHPTGAGELFF. CDR3 sequence (DNA): TGTGCCAGCAGCTTAGTCCACCCAACCGGGGCCGGGGAGCTGTTTTTT.

The rearrangement joins TRBV30 to TRBJ1-1; 11 bases are a match to TRBD1. CDR1 is GTSNPN and CDR2 is SVGIG in the germline V gene (reference sequence). CDR3 size: 17 residues. The ends lost 1 base at V and 1 base at J; junction bases unmatched: 8. The CDR3 DNA follows: TGTGCCTGGAGTGAAAGGACAGGGGGCGTAAGGAACACTGAAGCTTTCTTT. It specifies CAWSERTGGVRNTEAFF.

Only one count was recorded for this clone. This chain connects TRBV7-3 to TRBJ1-1, with TRBD1 matching over 12 bases. V gave up 4 bases and J gave up 10 bases; unmatched junction bases: 13. Germline CDR1 is SGHTA and CDR2 is FQGTGA. The length of the CDR3 is 16 residues. The CDR3 nucleotides read TGTGCCAGCAGCTCCCAAATGCCGGGACAGGGGGCGACAGCTTTCTTT. Amino acid sequence: CASSSQMPGQGATAFF. Looking up the rest from reference TRBV7-3 and TRBJ1-1 gives the full variable domain: GAGVSQTPSNKVTEKGKYVELRCDPISGHTALYWYRQSLGQGPEFLIYFQGTGAADDSGLPNDRFFAVRPEGSVSTLKIQRTERGDSAVYLCASSSQMPGQGATAFFGQGTRLTVV.

This clone appeared once. The rearrangement links TRBV30 to TRBJ1-1; D not resolved. Per the germline V gene, CDR1 is GTSNPN and CDR2 is SVGIG (reference sequence). With 0 bases removed from V and 2 bases from J, the gap between germline ends came to 10 bases. The CDR3 sequence is 14 residues long. The CDR3 DNA is TGTGCCTGGAGTGTACTATTTTTAAACACTGAAGCTTTCTTT. Translated, it gives CAWSVLFLNTEAFF.

The chain couples TRBV23-1 to TRBJ2-5, with 15 bases identical to TRBD2. TRBV23-1 is an ORF for which the function is uncertain. This CDR3 spans 20 amino acids. The V segment lost 6 bases and the J segment 5 bases; nucleotides outside the gene matches: 19. The CDR3 nucleotides are TGCGCCAGCAGCCCAGACGGACTAGCGGGGGGGCAAGGGTTAGATGAGACCCAGTACTTC. It is translated as CASSPDGLAGGQGLDETQYF.

This clone has just one count. CDR3 amino acids: CASSRSDNEKLFF. DNA of the CDR3: TGTGCCAGCTCACGTTCAGATAATGAAAAACTGTTTTTT. J is TRBJ1-4 and V is TRBV18; D is unresolved. The germline V and J ends were trimmed by 4 bases and 4 bases, with 7 bases remaining between them. The CDR3 totals 13 residues. Per germline, CDR1 KGHSH and CDR2 LQKENI.